This record looks at one T cell receptor beta chain sequence and its context. Its antigen is not known. This sample stems from a study of T-cell memory formation after mild COVID-19. TCRdb reanalysed the 5' RACE reads using MiXCR and keeps one entry per CDR3 protein. This table has 140,000 to 150,000 distinct CDR3 sequences, less than 20% appearing once. Findings and caveats of the study: A second wave of clones peaked on day 37, and their SARS-CoV-2 specificity went unconfirmed. The pre-infection memory compartment contained some responding clones, suggesting cross-reactive memory joined.

V lost 9 bases to trimming and J lost 3 bases; unmatched junction nucleotides: 14. This CDR3 region has 17 residues. The germline gives CDR1 SNHLY, CDR2 FYNNEI. This clonotype was sampled from an adult woman who had mild COVID-19 (a few samples of this study predate the infection). Cell type and time point are not known. The specimen was PBMCs or a T cell subset sorted from them (not recorded which). The chain is built from TRBV2 and TRBJ2-3, with TRBD2 matching 11 bases. The CDR3 here is CARGRASGRTGTDTQYF. The CDR3, as DNA: TGTGCCAGAGGACGGGCTAGCGGGAGGACTGGTACAGATACGCAGTATTTT. Complete variable domain (other parts from reference TRBV2 and TRBJ2-3): EPEVTQTPSHQVTQMGQEVILRCVPISNHLYFYWYRQILGQKVEFLVSFYNNEISEKSEIFDDQFSVERPDGSNFTLKIRSTKLEDSAMYFCARGRASGRTGTDTQYFGPGTRLTVL.